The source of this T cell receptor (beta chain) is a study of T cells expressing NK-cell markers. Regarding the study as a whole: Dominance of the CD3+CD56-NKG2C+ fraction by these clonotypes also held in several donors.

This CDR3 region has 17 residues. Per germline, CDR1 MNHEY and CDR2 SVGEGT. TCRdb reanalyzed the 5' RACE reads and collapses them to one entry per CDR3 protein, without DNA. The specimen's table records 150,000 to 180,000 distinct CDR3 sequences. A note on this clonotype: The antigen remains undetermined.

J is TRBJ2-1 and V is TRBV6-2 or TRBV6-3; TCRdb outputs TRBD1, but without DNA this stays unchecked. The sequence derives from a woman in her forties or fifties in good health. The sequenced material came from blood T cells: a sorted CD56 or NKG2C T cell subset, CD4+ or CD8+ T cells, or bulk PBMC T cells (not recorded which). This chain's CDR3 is CASSYVGRESSYNEQFF.